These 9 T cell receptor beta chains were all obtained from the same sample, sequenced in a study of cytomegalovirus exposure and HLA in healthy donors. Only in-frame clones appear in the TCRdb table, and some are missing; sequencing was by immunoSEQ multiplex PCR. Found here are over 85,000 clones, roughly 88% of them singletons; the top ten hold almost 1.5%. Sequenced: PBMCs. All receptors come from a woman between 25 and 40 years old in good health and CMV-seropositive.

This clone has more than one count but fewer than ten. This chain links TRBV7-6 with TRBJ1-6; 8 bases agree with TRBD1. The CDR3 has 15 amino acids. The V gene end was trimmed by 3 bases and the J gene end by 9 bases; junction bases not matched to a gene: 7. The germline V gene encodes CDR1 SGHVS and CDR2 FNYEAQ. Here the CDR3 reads CASSLSTGEVSPLHF. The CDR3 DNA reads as TGTGCCAGCAGCTTGTCGACAGGGGAGGTTTCACCCCTCCACTTT. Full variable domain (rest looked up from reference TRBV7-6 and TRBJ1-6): GAGVSQSPRYKVTKRGQDVALRCDPISGHVSLYWYRQALGQGPEFLTYFNYEAQQDKSGLPNDRFSAERPEGSISTLTIQRTEQRDSAMYRCASSLSTGEVSPLHFGNGTRLTVT.

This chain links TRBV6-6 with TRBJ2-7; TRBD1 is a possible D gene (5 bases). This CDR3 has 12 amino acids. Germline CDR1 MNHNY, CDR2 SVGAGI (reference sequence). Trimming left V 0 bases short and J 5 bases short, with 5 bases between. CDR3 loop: CASSYSGDEQYF. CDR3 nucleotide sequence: TGTGCCAGCAGTTACTCAGGGGACGAGCAGTACTTC.

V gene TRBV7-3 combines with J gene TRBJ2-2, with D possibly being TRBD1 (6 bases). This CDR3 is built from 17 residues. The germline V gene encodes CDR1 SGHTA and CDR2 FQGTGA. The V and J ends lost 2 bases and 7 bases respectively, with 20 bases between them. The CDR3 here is CASSLYPRQGSNGELFF. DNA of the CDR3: TGTGCCAGCAGCTTATACCCCCGTCAGGGGTCTAACGGGGAGCTGTTTTTT.

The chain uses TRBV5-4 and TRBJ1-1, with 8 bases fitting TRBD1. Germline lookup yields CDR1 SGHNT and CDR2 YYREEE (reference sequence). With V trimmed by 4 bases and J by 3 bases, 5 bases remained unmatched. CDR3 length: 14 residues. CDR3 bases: TGTGCCAGCAGCCCAAACAGGGGGGACACTGAAGCTTTCTTT. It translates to CASSPNRGDTEAFF. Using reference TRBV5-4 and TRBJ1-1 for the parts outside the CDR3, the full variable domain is ETGVTQSPTHLIKTRGQQVTLRCSSQSGHNTVSWYQQALGQGPQFIFQYYREEENGRGNFPPRFSGLQFPNYSSELNVNALELDDSALYLCASSPNRGDTEAFFGQGTRLTVV.

CDR3 protein: CASTEGDRVPYEQYF. The CDR3 DNA reads TGTGCCAGCACCGAGGGGGACAGGGTCCCCTACGAGCAGTACTTC. V usage is TRBV6-1 and J usage is TRBJ2-7; TRBD1 matches 9 bases. Trimming cost V 7 bases and J 2 bases; bases outside gene matches: 9. The CDR3 length is 15 residues. Germline loops: CDR1 MNHNS, CDR2 SASEGT.

This chain's CDR3 is CASSQGTGARGANVLTF. For the CDR3, the DNA is TGCGCCAGCAGCCAAGGAACAGGAGCTCGCGGGGCCAACGTCCTGACTTTC. The rearrangement links TRBV4-1 to TRBJ2-6; D possibly corresponds to TRBD1 (5 bases). The germline CDR1 and CDR2 sequences are MGHRA and YSYEKL. This CDR3 comprises 17 residues. The V and J ends lost 1 base and 4 bases respectively, with 14 bases between them.

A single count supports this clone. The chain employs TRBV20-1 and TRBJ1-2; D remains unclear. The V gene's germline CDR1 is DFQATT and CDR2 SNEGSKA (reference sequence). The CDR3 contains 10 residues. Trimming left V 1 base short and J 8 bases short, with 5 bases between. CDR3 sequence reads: CSARGAGYTF. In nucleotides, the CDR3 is TGCAGTGCTAGAGGCGCCGGCTACACCTTC.

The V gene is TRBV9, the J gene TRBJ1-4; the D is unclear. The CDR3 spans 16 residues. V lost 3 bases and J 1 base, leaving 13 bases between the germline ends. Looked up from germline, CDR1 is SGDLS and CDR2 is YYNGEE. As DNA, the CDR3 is TGTGCCAGCAGCGAGACATCTCTTCTAACTAATGAAAAACTGTTTTTT. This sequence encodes CASSETSLLTNEKLFF.

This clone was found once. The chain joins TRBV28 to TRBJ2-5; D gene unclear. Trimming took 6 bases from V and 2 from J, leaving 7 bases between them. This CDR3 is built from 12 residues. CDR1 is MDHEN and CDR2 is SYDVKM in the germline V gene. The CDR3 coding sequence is TGTGCCAGCAGCTTGACACAAGAGACCCAGTACTTC. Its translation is CASSLTQETQYF. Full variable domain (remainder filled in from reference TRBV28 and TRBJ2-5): DVKVTQSSRYLVKRTGEKVFLECVQDMDHENMFWYRQDPGLGLRLIYFSYDVKMKEKGDIPEGYSVSREKKERFSLILESASTNQTSMYLCASSLTQETQYFGPGTRLLVL.